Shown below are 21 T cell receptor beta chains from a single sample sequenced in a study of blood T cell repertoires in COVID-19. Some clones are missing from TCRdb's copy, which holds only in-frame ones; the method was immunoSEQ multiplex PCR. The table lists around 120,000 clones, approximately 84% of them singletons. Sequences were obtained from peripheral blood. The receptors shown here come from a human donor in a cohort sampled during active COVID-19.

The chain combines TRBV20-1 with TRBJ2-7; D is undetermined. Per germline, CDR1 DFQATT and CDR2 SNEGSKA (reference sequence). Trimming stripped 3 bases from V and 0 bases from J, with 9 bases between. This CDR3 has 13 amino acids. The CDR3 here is CSASDTSSYEQYF. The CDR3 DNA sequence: TGCAGTGCTAGTGACACGAGCTCCTACGAGCAGTACTTC.

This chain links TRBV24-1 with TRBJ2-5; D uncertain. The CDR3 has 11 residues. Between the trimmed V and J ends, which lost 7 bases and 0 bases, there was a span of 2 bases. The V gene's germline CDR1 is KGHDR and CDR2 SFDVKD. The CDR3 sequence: CATSYQETQYF. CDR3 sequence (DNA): TGTGCCACCAGCTACCAAGAGACCCAGTACTTC.

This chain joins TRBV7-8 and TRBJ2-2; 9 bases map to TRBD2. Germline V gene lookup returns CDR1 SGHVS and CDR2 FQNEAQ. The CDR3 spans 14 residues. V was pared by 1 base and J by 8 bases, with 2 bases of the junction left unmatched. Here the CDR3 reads CASSLVAGAGELFF. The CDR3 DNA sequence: TGTGCCAGCAGCTTAGTAGCGGGGGCGGGGGAGCTGTTTTTT. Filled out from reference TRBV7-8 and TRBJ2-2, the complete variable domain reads GAGVSQSPRYKVAKRGQDVALRCDPISGHVSLFWYQQALGQGPEFLTYFQNEAQLDKSGLPSDRFFAERPEGSVSTLKIQRTQQEDSAVYLCASSLVAGAGELFFGEGSRLTVL.

This CDR3 is CASSPTRTSERTDTQYF. The CDR3 DNA is TGTGCCAGCTCACCCACCCGGACTAGCGAGAGGACAGATACGCAGTATTTT. The chain combines TRBV18 with TRBJ2-3; TRBD2 matches 9 bases. The CDR3 has 17 residues. J lost 3 bases, V lost 3 bases, and 10 bases had no gene match. In germline, CDR1 is KGHSH, CDR2 LQKENI. Full variable domain (rest looked up from reference TRBV18 and TRBJ2-3): NAGVMQNPRHLVRRRGQEARLRCSPMKGHSHVYWYRQLPEEGLKFMVYLQKENIIDESGMPKERFSAEFPKEGPSILRIQQVVRGDSAAYFCASSPTRTSERTDTQYFGPGTRLTVL.

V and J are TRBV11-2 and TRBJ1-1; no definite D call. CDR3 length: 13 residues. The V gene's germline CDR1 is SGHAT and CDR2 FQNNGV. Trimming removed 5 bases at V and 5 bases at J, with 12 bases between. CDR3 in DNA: TGTGCCAGCAGCCGTATGATTGAGACTGAAGCTTTCTTT. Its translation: CASSRMIETEAFF.

CDR3 sequence reads: CSASGQVYQPQHF. The CDR3 DNA sequence: TGCAGTGCTAGTGGTCAGGTGTATCAGCCCCAGCATTTT. The chain couples TRBV20-1 to TRBJ1-5; the D is unclear. Trimming shortened V by 3 bases and J by 5 bases, and 11 bases separated the two germline ends. The CDR3 has 13 residues. CDR1 is DFQATT and CDR2 is SNEGSKA in the germline V gene (reference sequence).

In DNA form, the CDR3 reads TGTGCCAGCAGCTTAGGGCCGGGACAGCCCAATTCCTACGAGCAGTACTTC. Protein sequence: CASSLGPGQPNSYEQYF. The gene calls are TRBV7-2 and TRBJ2-7, with 7 bases aligning to TRBD1. The V segment lost 1 base and the J segment 1 base; nucleotides outside the gene matches: 10. CDR3 length: 17 residues. Germline lookup yields CDR1 SGHTA and CDR2 FQGNSA.

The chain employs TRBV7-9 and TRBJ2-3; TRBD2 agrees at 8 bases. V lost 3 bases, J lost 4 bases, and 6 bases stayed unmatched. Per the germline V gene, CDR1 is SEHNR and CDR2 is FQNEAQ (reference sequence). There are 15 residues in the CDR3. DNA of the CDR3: TGTGCCAGCAGCTTCGGGAGGGGGACCCCAGATACGCAGTATTTT. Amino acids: CASSFGRGTPDTQYF.

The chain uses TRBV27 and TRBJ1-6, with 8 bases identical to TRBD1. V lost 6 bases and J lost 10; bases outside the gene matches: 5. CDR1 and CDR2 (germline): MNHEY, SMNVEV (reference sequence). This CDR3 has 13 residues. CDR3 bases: TGTGCCAGCAGCCGACAGGGGCGATCACCCCTCCACTTT. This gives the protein CASSRQGRSPLHF.

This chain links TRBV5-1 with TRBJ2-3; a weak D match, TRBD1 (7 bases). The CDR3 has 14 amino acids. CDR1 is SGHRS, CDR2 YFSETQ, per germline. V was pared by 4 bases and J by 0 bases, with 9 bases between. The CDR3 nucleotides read TGCGCCAGCAGCCAGGGGGGCAGCACAGATACGCAGTATTTT. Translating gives CASSQGGSTDTQYF. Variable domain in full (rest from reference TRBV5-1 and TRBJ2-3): KAGVTQTPRYLIKTRGQQVTLSCSPISGHRSVSWYQQTPGQGLQFLFEYFSETQRNKGNFPGRFSGRQFSNSRSEMNVSTLELGDSALYLCASSQGGSTDTQYFGPGTRLTVL.

CDR3: CATSGRGAGGMYEQYF. DNA for the CDR3: TGTGCCACCAGTGGACGGGGGGCAGGGGGCATGTACGAGCAGTACTTC. The chain has TRBV24-1 and TRBJ2-7, with D tentatively TRBD1 (8 bases). CDR1 KGHDR and CDR2 SFDVKD come from the germline V gene. The V and J ends lost 5 bases and 4 bases respectively, with 20 bases between them. The CDR3 consists of 16 residues.

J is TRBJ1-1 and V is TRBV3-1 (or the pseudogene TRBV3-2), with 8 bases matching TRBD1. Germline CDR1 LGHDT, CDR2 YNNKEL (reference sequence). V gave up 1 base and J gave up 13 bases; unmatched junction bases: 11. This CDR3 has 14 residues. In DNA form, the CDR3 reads TGTGCCAGCAGCCAAGCGGGACAGGTCCCTGAGGGTTTCTTT. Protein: CASSQAGQVPEGFF.

CDR3 protein: CASSYGNSYEQYF. In DNA, the CDR3 is TGTGCCAGCAGTTACGGCAACTCCTACGAGCAGTACTTC. The chain recombines TRBV6-5 with TRBJ2-7, with D uncertain. The V gene lost 2 bases and the J gene lost 0 bases, with 5 bases spanning the gap. This CDR3 region has 13 residues. Looked up from germline, CDR1 is MNHEY and CDR2 is SVGAGI.

The CDR3 sequence is CASSLNGLVTDTQYF. In DNA form, the CDR3 reads TGTGCCAGCAGTTTAAACGGGTTGGTGACAGATACGCAGTATTTT. The chain carries TRBV27 and TRBJ2-3; D remains unclear. V dropped 2 bases and J dropped 3 bases, with 12 bases sitting between them. The CDR3 is made up of 15 amino acids. Germline CDR1 and CDR2: MNHEY and SMNVEV (reference sequence).

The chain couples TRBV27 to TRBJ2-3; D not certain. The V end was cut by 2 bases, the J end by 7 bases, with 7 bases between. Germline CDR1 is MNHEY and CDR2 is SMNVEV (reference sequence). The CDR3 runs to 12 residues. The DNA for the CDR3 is TGTGCCAGCAGTTTAACTCCCAATACGCAGTATTTT. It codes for CASSLTPNTQYF.

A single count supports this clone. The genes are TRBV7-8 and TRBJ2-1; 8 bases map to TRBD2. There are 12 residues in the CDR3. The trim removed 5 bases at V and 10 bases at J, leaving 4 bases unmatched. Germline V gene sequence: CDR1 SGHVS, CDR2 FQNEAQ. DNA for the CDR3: TGTGCCAGCAGCCCTTTAGCGGGGGAGCAGTTCTTC. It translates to CASSPLAGEQFF.

The CDR3 here is CASSLRTSGTDTQYF. CDR3 DNA: TGTGCCAGCTCACTAAGGACTAGCGGCACAGATACGCAGTATTTT. The chain joins TRBV18 to TRBJ2-3; 9 bases match TRBD2. Germline-derived CDR1 and CDR2 are KGHSH and LQKENI. There are 15 residues in the CDR3. V lost 4 bases, J lost 1 base, and 3 bases stayed unmatched.

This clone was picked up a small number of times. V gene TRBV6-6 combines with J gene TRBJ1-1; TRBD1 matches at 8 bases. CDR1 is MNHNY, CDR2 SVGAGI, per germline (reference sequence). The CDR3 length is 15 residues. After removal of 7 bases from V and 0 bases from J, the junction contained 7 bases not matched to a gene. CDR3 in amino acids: CASTGQDMMNTEAFF. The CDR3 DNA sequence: TGTGCCAGCACGGGACAGGATATGATGAACACTGAAGCTTTCTTT.

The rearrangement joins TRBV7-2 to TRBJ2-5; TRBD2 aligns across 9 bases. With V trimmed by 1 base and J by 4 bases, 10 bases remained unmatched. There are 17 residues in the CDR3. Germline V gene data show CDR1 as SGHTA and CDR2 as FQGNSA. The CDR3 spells CASSLGFQRGDRETQYF. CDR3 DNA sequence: TGTGCCAGCAGCTTAGGTTTCCAGCGGGGGGATCGAGAGACCCAGTACTTC.

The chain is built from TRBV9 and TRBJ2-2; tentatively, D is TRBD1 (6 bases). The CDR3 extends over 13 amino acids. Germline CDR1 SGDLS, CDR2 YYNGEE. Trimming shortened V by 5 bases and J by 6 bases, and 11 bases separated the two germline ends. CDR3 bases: TGTGCCAGCAGGAGAAGGACAGCCGGGGAGCTGTTTTTT. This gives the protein CASRRRTAGELFF.

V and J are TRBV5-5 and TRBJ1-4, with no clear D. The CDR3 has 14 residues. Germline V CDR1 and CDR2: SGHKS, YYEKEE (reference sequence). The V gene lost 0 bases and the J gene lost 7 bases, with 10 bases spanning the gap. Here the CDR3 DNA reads TGTGCCAGCAGCTTGGGCGGAGAGGGTGAAAAACTGTTTTTT. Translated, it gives CASSLGGEGEKLFF.